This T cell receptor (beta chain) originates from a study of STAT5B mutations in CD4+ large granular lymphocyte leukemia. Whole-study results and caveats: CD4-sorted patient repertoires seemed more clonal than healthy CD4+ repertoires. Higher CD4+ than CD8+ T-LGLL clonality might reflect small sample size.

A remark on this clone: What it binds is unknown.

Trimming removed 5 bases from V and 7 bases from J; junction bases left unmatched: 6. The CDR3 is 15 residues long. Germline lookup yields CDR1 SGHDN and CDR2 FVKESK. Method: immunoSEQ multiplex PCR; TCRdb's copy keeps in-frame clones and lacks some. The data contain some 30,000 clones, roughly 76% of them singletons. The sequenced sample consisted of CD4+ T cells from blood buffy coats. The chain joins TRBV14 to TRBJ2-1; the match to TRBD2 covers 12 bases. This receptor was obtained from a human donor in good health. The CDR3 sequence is CASSRNLAGGNEQFF. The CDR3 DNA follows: TGTGCCAGCAGCAGAAACCTAGCGGGAGGGAATGAGCAGTTCTTC.